The 22 T cell receptor beta chains given below trace back to one sample, sequenced in a study of T cell responses to AZD1222 COVID-19 vaccine. Measured with immunoSEQ multiplex PCR; TCRdb has only the in-frame clones, and not every one. The repertoire consists of some 180,000 clones, with 85% to 95% occurring once and the leading ten covering roughly 1%. The sample in question was peripheral blood, obtained 28 days after the second dose of the MenACWY control vaccine. The receptors shown here come from an adult who received the MenACWY meningococcal vaccine as a control.

This clone counts as medium-sized (0.01 to 0.1%). V usage is TRBV7-3 and J usage is TRBJ1-6; tentative D call: TRBD1 (5 bases). The germline V gene has CDR1 SGHTA and CDR2 FQGTGA. The CDR3 is 13 residues long. Trimming cost V 2 bases and J 10 bases, with 9 bases left between them. CDR3 in amino acids: CASSLRGNSPLHF. CDR3 nucleotides: TGTGCCAGCAGCTTACGGGGGAACTCACCCCTCCACTTT.

This clone was recorded once. CDR3 bases: TGTGCCAGCAGCTTAACCGGTAGCTCCTACGAGCAGTACTTC. It translates to CASSLTGSSYEQYF. The rearrangement joins TRBV7-9 to TRBJ2-7; D remains ambiguous. This CDR3 spans 14 amino acids. Trimming took off 2 bases at V and 0 bases at J, with 8 bases between the two ends. Germline CDR1 reads SEHNR; CDR2 reads FQNEAQ (reference sequence). Full variable domain (remainder filled in from reference TRBV7-9 and TRBJ2-7): DTGVSQNPRHKITKRGQNVTFRCDPISEHNRLYWYRQTLGQGPEFLTYFQNEAQLEKSRLLSDRFSAERPKGSFSTLEIQRTEQGDSAMYLCASSLTGSSYEQYFGPGTRLTVT.

This clone was detected once. The rearrangement joins TRBV6-5 to TRBJ1-1; D gene uncertain. The CDR3 totals 15 residues. The germline V and J ends were trimmed by 0 bases and 0 bases, with 8 bases remaining between them. Per germline, CDR1 MNHEY and CDR2 SVGAGI. In DNA, the CDR3 is TGTGCCAGCAGTTACTCAGTCGTCGTGAACACTGAAGCTTTCTTT. Amino acid sequence: CASSYSVVVNTEAFF.

V gene TRBV18 combines with J gene TRBJ1-3; D is uncertain. The CDR3 is 15 residues long. Germline V gives CDR1 KGHSH, CDR2 LQKENI. Trimming took 0 bases from V and 0 from J, leaving 6 bases between them. The CDR3 protein is CASSPPTFSGNTIYF. DNA of the CDR3: TGTGCCAGCTCACCACCGACCTTCTCTGGAAACACCATATATTTT.

The chain employs TRBV5-5 and TRBJ1-1, with TRBD1 matching 8 bases. Trimming cost V 6 bases and J 0 bases; bases outside gene matches: 10. Germline CDR1 is SGHKS and CDR2 is YYEKEE (reference sequence). The CDR3 runs to 16 residues. The CDR3 coding sequence is TGTGCCAGCAACTTTGGACAGGGCCGTTTGAACACTGAAGCTTTCTTT. Translation gives CASNFGQGRLNTEAFF.

CDR3 region: CASSSGGAGNTIYF. The CDR3 DNA follows: TGTGCCAGCAGTTCCGGGGGAGCTGGAAACACCATATATTTT. This chain uses TRBV27 with TRBJ1-3; possible D gene TRBD1, 5 bases. Germline V gives CDR1 MNHEY, CDR2 SMNVEV (reference sequence). There are 14 residues in the CDR3. V shed 4 bases and J shed 2 bases, with 9 bases lying between them.

V and J are TRBV7-2 and TRBJ1-2, with D unclear. V lost 4 bases and J lost 8, with 17 bases in between. CDR1 SGHTA and CDR2 FQGNSA come from the germline V gene. The length of the CDR3 is 14 residues. CDR3 DNA: TGTGCCAGCAGCTCTTTTCTTGTGGTCGAAGGCTACACCTTC. Translated, it gives CASSSFLVVEGYTF.

V is TRBV5-5 and J is TRBJ1-2, with 7 bases that match TRBD1. The CDR3 has 14 amino acids. CDR1 and CDR2 (germline): SGHKS, YYEKEE (reference sequence). J was trimmed by 0 bases and V by 4 bases; bases with no gene match: 3. The CDR3 reads CASSRDSANYGYTF. The CDR3 DNA reads as TGTGCCAGCAGCCGGGACAGTGCTAACTATGGCTACACCTTC. The variable domain in full, completed from reference TRBV5-5 and TRBJ1-2, reads DAGVTQSPTHLIKTRGQQVTLRCSPISGHKSVSWYQQVLGQGPQFIFQYYEKEERGRGNFPDRFSARQFPNYSSELNVNALLLGDSALYLCASSRDSANYGYTFGSGTRLTVV.

The J gene is TRBJ1-1, the V gene TRBV10-3; a weak D match, TRBD1 (6 bases). The V gene lost 7 bases and the J gene lost 1 base, with 13 bases spanning the gap. This CDR3 spans 14 amino acids. Germline CDR1 and CDR2: ENHRY and SYGVKD. The CDR3 nucleotides are TGTGCCATCAAACCCCGGACAGAGAACACTGAAGCTTTCTTT. Translation gives CAIKPRTENTEAFF.

This clone occurred once. This chain joins TRBV11-2 and TRBJ2-2; D gene ambiguous. CDR1 SGHAT and CDR2 FQNNGV come from the germline V gene. Trimming stripped 1 base from V and 7 bases from J, with 7 bases between. The CDR3 sequence is 13 residues long. CDR3 in amino acids: CASSLGHGGELFF. In DNA, the CDR3 is TGTGCCAGCAGCTTAGGTCACGGCGGGGAGCTGTTTTTT.

V gene TRBV9 combines with J gene TRBJ1-5; tentatively, D is TRBD1 (5 bases). The CDR3 extends over 15 amino acids. Trimming removed 0 bases from V and 0 bases from J, with 7 bases in between. Germline V gives CDR1 SGDLS, CDR2 YYNGEE. This CDR3 is CASSVAGRSNQPQHF. CDR3 DNA sequence: TGTGCCAGCAGCGTAGCAGGGCGTAGCAATCAGCCCCAGCATTTT.

The chain employs TRBV7-2 and TRBJ2-1; 11 nucleotides line up with TRBD1. The V gene end was trimmed by 5 bases and the J gene end by 8 bases; junction bases not matched to a gene: 20. The CDR3 is made up of 19 amino acids. From germline, CDR1 is SGHTA and CDR2 FQGNSA. The CDR3 sequence: CASSPSFAVVGQGADEQFF. CDR3 coding DNA: TGTGCCAGCAGCCCTTCCTTCGCAGTTGTTGGACAGGGGGCTGATGAGCAGTTCTTC. Complete variable domain (other parts from reference TRBV7-2 and TRBJ2-1): GAGVSQSPSNKVTEKGKDVELRCDPISGHTALYWYRQSLGQGLEFLIYFQGNSAPDKSGLPSDRFSAERTGGSVSTLTIQRTQQEDSAVYLCASSPSFAVVGQGADEQFFGPGTRLTVL.

This chain links TRBV5-8 with TRBJ2-1; D gene unclear. V was pared by 2 bases and J by 7 bases, with 7 bases between. Germline V gives CDR1 SGHTS, CDR2 YDEGEE. The CDR3 spans 12 residues. CDR3 nucleotides: TGTGCCAGCAGCTTCCCTCTAAATGAGCAGTTCTTC. This translates into CASSFPLNEQFF.

The CDR3 bases are TGTGCCAGCAGTTACTCGGGACTAGCGGACTACGAGCAGTACTTC. It specifies CASSYSGLADYEQYF. The chain is built from TRBV6-2 or TRBV6-3 and TRBJ2-7; 11 nucleotides align to TRBD2. The CDR3 is 15 residues long. Per germline, CDR1 MNHEY and CDR2 SVGEGT. The J segment lost 3 bases and the V segment lost 0 bases, leaving 1 base of the junction unmatched.

V gene TRBV7-6 combines with J gene TRBJ1-4, with a weak D call TRBD1 (5 bases). Trimming removed 6 bases at V and 6 bases at J, with 14 bases between. CDR3 length: 14 amino acids. Germline loops: CDR1 SGHVS, CDR2 FNYEAQ. The CDR3 nucleotides are TGTGCCAGCAGTAGCCTGGGGGAGGATGAAAAACTGTTTTTT. The encoded protein is CASSSLGEDEKLFF.

The gene calls are TRBV7-9 and TRBJ2-1; D gene unclear. Trimming removed 0 bases from V and 2 bases from J, with 17 bases in between. Germline V gene lookup returns CDR1 SEHNR and CDR2 FQNEAQ (reference sequence). The CDR3 totals 18 residues. The CDR3 DNA follows: TGTGCCAGCAGCTTAGCTCCACTTTCCACCGGCACCTACAATGAGCAGTTCTTC. Translating gives CASSLAPLSTGTYNEQFF.

This rearrangement joins TRBV5-1 to TRBJ1-3; 7 bases line up with TRBD1. CDR1 and CDR2 from the germline V gene are SGHRS and YFSETQ. The CDR3 is 17 residues long. V dropped 0 bases and J dropped 0; count of bases not matched to a gene: 6. CDR3 coding DNA: TGCGCCAGCAGCTTGGGGGACAGCACCACCTCTGGAAACACCATATATTTT. Amino acid sequence: CASSLGDSTTSGNTIYF. Supplemented by reference TRBV5-1 and TRBJ1-3, the full variable domain reads KAGVTQTPRYLIKTRGQQVTLSCSPISGHRSVSWYQQTPGQGLQFLFEYFSETQRNKGNFPGRFSGRQFSNSRSEMNVSTLELGDSALYLCASSLGDSTTSGNTIYFGEGSWLTVV.

V usage is TRBV7-2 and J usage is TRBJ1-2; no clear D. The CDR3 consists of 12 residues. Germline CDR1 SGHTA, CDR2 FQGNSA. Trimming removed 7 bases from V and 5 bases from J, with 11 bases in between. DNA of the CDR3: TGTGCCAGCACCGCCAATAGATATGGCTACACCTTC. Residues: CASTANRYGYTF.

The gene calls are TRBV5-4 and TRBJ1-3, with TRBD1 as a possible D gene (5 bases). Trimming pared 2 bases from V and 3 bases from J, leaving 12 bases between. Germline V CDR1 and CDR2: SGHNT, YYREEE (reference sequence). The CDR3 runs to 15 residues. For the CDR3, the DNA is TGTGCCAGCAGCTTTTTGGGGGATTTTGGAAACACCATATATTTT. Protein: CASSFLGDFGNTIYF.

The chain combines TRBV2 with TRBJ1-2, with D possibly TRBD1 on 5 matching bases. This CDR3 contains 13 residues. Trimming pared 3 bases from V and 4 bases from J, leaving 9 bases between. Looked up from germline, CDR1 is SNHLY and CDR2 is FYNNEI. The CDR3, as DNA: TGTGCCAGCAGTGATAGGGGTCTCTATGGCTACACCTTC. It specifies CASSDRGLYGYTF. Filled out from reference TRBV2 and TRBJ1-2, the complete variable domain reads EPEVTQTPSHQVTQMGQEVILRCVPISNHLYFYWYRQILGQKVEFLVSFYNNEISEKSEIFDDQFSVERPDGSNFTLKIRSTKLEDSAMYFCASSDRGLYGYTFGSGTRLTVV.

The chain has TRBV19 and TRBJ2-5; D call uncertain. This CDR3 has 12 residues. V gave up 0 bases and J gave up 1 base, with 0 bases separating them. Germline V gene sequence: CDR1 LNHDA, CDR2 SQIVND (reference sequence). CDR3 DNA sequence: TGTGCCAGTAGTATAGACCAAGAGACCCAGTACTTC. Protein product: CASSIDQETQYF.

V is TRBV20-1 and J is TRBJ1-2; D unclear. Germline V gives CDR1 DFQATT, CDR2 SNEGSKA (reference sequence). Trimming removed 6 bases at V and 2 bases at J, with 4 bases between. The CDR3 is 10 residues long. The CDR3 nucleotides read TGCAGTGCACAGAACTATGGCTACACCTTC. Its translation is CSAQNYGYTF.